The 23 T cell receptor beta chains below were found in one sample sequenced in a study of CD8 T cells in ankylosing spondylitis. Study results and limitations: There was a TCR beta motif, made of several highly homologous variants, that appeared characteristic of ankylosing spondylitis blood.

TCRdb re-derived calls from the 5' RACE reads in MiXCR, one entry per CDR3 protein. The repertoire consists of approximately 540,000 distinct CDR3 sequences, with roughly 12% occurring once and the leading ten covering about 6.8%. The antigens for these receptors are not known. The sequenced sample consisted of blood, either unsorted or a sorted T cell fraction (not recorded which). Receptor source: a male donor with ankylosing spondylitis.

The V gene is TRBV30, the J gene TRBJ1-4, with 11 positions matching TRBD1. The CDR3 is made up of 14 amino acids. Germline V CDR1 and CDR2: GTSNPN, SVGIG (reference sequence). Losses at the gene ends were 5 bases for V and 8 bases for J; bases not matched to a gene: 7. The chain's CDR3 is CAWEDRGLGEKLFF. CDR3 nucleotide sequence: TGTGCCTGGGAGGACAGGGGGCTGGGAGAAAAACTGTTTTTT.

The genes are TRBV5-1 and TRBJ2-5; the D gene is possibly TRBD1 (6 bases). The CDR3 is made up of 16 amino acids. Germline V lookup: CDR1 SGHRS, CDR2 YFSETQ. Trimming took off 0 bases at V and 2 bases at J, with 14 bases between the two ends. The CDR3 DNA is TGCGCCAGCAGCTTGGGAGGGCAGGGGTCACAAGAGACCCAGTACTTC. Protein sequence: CASSLGGQGSQETQYF.

This clonotype has more than one count but fewer than ten. The J gene is TRBJ2-7, the V gene TRBV29-1; tentative D call: TRBD2 (6 bases). V lost 1 base and J 6 bases, leaving 25 bases between the germline ends. Per germline, CDR1 SQVTM and CDR2 ANQGSEA. CDR3 size: 17 residues. CDR3 loop: CSVEAGRLGTALGEQYF. CDR3 DNA sequence: TGCAGCGTTGAAGCTGGGCGCCTAGGGACTGCCCTCGGCGAGCAGTACTTC.

This clonotype was counted ten times or more. V and J are TRBV29-1 and TRBJ2-1, with 11 nucleotides matching TRBD1. Losses at the gene ends were 5 bases for V and 7 bases for J; bases not matched to a gene: 13. The CDR3 sequence is 16 residues long. CDR1 SQVTM and CDR2 ANQGSEA come from the germline V gene. The CDR3 protein is CSVSPGGTGGGNEQFF. The CDR3 DNA follows: TGCAGCGTTTCACCGGGCGGGACAGGGGGAGGAAATGAGCAGTTCTTC.

The rearrangement uses TRBV12-3 or TRBV12-4 and TRBJ1-5; 9 bases map to TRBD1. The CDR3 loop spans 16 amino acids. J was trimmed by 7 bases and V by 3 bases; bases with no gene match: 10. The CDR3 sequence: CASSFRQGGVEQPQHF. DNA of the CDR3: TGTGCCAGCAGTTTCCGACAGGGGGGGGTGGAACAGCCCCAGCATTTT.

This clonotype occurred many times. The J gene is TRBJ1-1, the V gene TRBV7-2; D not certain. CDR1 is SGHTA, CDR2 FQGNSA, per germline. V was pared by 2 bases and J by 1 base, with 8 bases between. This CDR3 has 14 residues. The CDR3 reads CASSLFAGNTEAFF. The CDR3 region has the DNA TGTGCCAGCAGCTTATTCGCAGGGAACACTGAAGCTTTCTTT.

The chain is built from TRBV6-1 and TRBJ2-2, with no clear D. From germline, CDR1 is MNHNS and CDR2 SASEGT. V lost 10 bases, J lost 4 bases, and 10 bases lay in between. CDR3 length equals 12 residues. The CDR3 sequence is CATTDRTGELFF. In nucleotides, the CDR3 is TGTGCCACTACGGACCGCACCGGGGAGCTGTTTTTT.

This clonotype was seen only a few times. The rearrangement uses TRBV10-3 and TRBJ2-7; 11 positions match TRBD1. CDR1 ENHRY and CDR2 SYGVKD come from the germline V gene. The CDR3 runs to 14 residues. Unmatched junction bases numbered 1, after V lost 0 bases and J lost 6 bases. The CDR3 DNA is TGTGCCATCAGTGAGTCGGACAGGGGGCCCGAGCAGTACTTC. Translated, it gives CAISESDRGPEQYF.

The V and J genes are TRBV20-1 and TRBJ2-3, with a tentative D call TRBD1 (6 bases). Trimming stripped 6 bases from V and 5 bases from J, with 15 bases between. The V gene's germline CDR1 is DFQATT and CDR2 SNEGSKA (reference sequence). The CDR3 loop spans 13 amino acids. CDR3 sequence: CSAKGVGVDTQYF. In DNA, the CDR3 is TGCAGTGCGAAGGGGGTGGGTGTAGATACGCAGTATTTT.

This clonotype has just a few counts. The rearrangement uses TRBV5-1 and TRBJ2-7, with 8 bases fitting TRBD1. CDR1 SGHRS and CDR2 YFSETQ come from the germline V gene. With V trimmed by 4 bases and J by 7 bases, 16 bases remained unmatched. This CDR3 is built from 16 residues. CDR3 nucleotide sequence: TGCGCCAGCAGCCCAACCCAGGGGGCTAATAAGGTGGAGCAGTACGTC. Encoded protein: CASSPTQGANKVEQYV.

This clonotype was observed a handful of times. The chain carries TRBV12-3 or TRBV12-4 and TRBJ1-6, with D maybe TRBD1 (6 bases). V was clipped by 6 bases and J by 7 bases, with 10 bases between them. CDR3 length equals 13 residues. This CDR3 is CASRQGSNSPLHF. Here the CDR3 DNA reads TGTGCCAGCAGACAGGGATCGAATTCACCCCTCCACTTT.

This clonotype was found many times. This sequence joins TRBV7-9 and TRBJ1-1; D ambiguous. Germline loops: CDR1 SEHNR, CDR2 FQNEAQ (reference sequence). Trimming took off 5 bases at V and 6 bases at J, with 7 bases between the two ends. The length of the CDR3 is 11 residues. CDR3 region: CASSPGAEAFF. The CDR3 DNA is TGTGCCAGCAGCCCTGGGGCTGAAGCTTTCTTT.

V and J are TRBV10-3 and TRBJ2-3; weak D call: TRBD2 (5 bases). With 6 bases removed from V and 6 bases from J, the gap between germline ends came to 13 bases. CDR3 length equals 13 residues. From germline, CDR1 is ENHRY and CDR2 SYGVKD. In nucleotides, the CDR3 is TGTGCCATCAGCCTAGTCCCGGGGGATACGCAGTATTTT. It encodes CAISLVPGDTQYF.

The chain links TRBV9 to TRBJ2-3; no firm D call. The CDR3 spans 15 residues. V dropped 3 bases and J dropped 2 bases, with 13 bases sitting between them. Germline CDR1 SGDLS, CDR2 YYNGEE. The CDR3 sequence is CASSGHGGSTDTQYF. DNA for the CDR3: TGTGCCAGCAGCGGACATGGCGGCTCCACAGATACGCAGTATTTT.

This clonotype appeared a few times. The chain has TRBV24-1 and TRBJ2-7, with D possibly matching TRBD1 (5 bases). The CDR3 sequence is 12 residues long. Germline CDR1 and CDR2: KGHDR and SFDVKD. Trimming pared 5 bases from V and 5 bases from J, leaving 9 bases between. The CDR3 DNA follows: TGTGCCACCAGTGGGCAGGGAAACGAGCAGTACTTC. Its translation is CATSGQGNEQYF.

This clonotype was picked up many times. The rearrangement uses TRBV20-1 and TRBJ1-5; 8 nucleotides align to TRBD1. Germline CDR1 and CDR2: DFQATT and SNEGSKA (reference sequence). CDR3 length: 14 residues. V shed 4 bases, J shed 3 bases, and the junction held 5 bases outside the gene matches. The CDR3 nucleotides read TGCAGTGCTATAGGGACAGGCTACAATCAGCCCCAGCATTTT. This gives the protein CSAIGTGYNQPQHF.

This clonotype has only a few counts. This chain connects TRBV7-9 to TRBJ1-2, with D uncertain. The CDR3 is 16 amino acids. Germline lookup yields CDR1 SEHNR and CDR2 FQNEAQ (reference sequence). Trimming removed 4 bases from V and 2 bases from J, with 17 bases in between. In DNA, the CDR3 is TGTGCCAGCAGCTCCCCAAGTATCACGGTCAACTATGGCTACACCTTC. Its protein is CASSSPSITVNYGYTF.

This chain uses TRBV20-1 with TRBJ1-4; TRBD1 is a possible D gene (5 bases). Looked up from germline, CDR1 is DFQATT and CDR2 is SNEGSKA (reference sequence). The CDR3 loop spans 11 amino acids. V lost 3 bases, J lost 7 bases, and 6 bases lay in between. CDR3 amino acids: CSARGGEKLFF. In DNA, the CDR3 is TGCAGTGCTAGGGGGGGTGAAAAACTGTTTTTT.

V gene TRBV9 combines with J gene TRBJ2-1; TRBD2 aligns across 8 bases. Per the germline V gene, CDR1 is SGDLS and CDR2 is YYNGEE. The CDR3 is 15 residues long. J was trimmed by 9 bases and V by 1 base; bases with no gene match: 9. DNA for the CDR3: TGTGCCAGCAGCGTAAACGAGCGGGAGACGGGTGAGCAGTTCTTC. This translates into CASSVNERETGEQFF.

CDR3 sequence: CAVGTASSYEQYV. Written as DNA, the CDR3 is TGTGCCGTGGGGACAGCAAGCTCCTACGAGCAGTACGTC. The J gene is TRBJ2-7, the V gene TRBV30; 7 nucleotides line up with TRBD1. The V gene end was trimmed by 8 bases and the J gene end by 0 bases; junction bases not matched to a gene: 7. CDR3 length equals 13 residues. Germline CDR1 GTSNPN, CDR2 SVGIG (reference sequence).

The V gene is TRBV5-1, the J gene TRBJ2-2; possibly TRBD2 for D (6 bases). With 5 bases removed from V and 5 bases from J, the gap between germline ends came to 10 bases. CDR3 size: 13 residues. Germline CDR1 reads SGHRS; CDR2 reads YFSETQ. The CDR3 region is CASRAGGTGELFF. In nucleotides, the CDR3 is TGCGCCAGCAGGGCTGGAGGGACCGGGGAGCTGTTTTTT.

This clonotype has at least ten counts. The rearrangement links TRBV5-5 to TRBJ2-7; 10 positions agree with TRBD1. CDR1 is SGHKS, CDR2 YYEKEE, per germline (reference sequence). J was trimmed by 4 bases and V by 4 bases; bases with no gene match: 2. The CDR3 sequence is 13 residues long. CDR3 sequence (DNA): TGTGCCAGCAGCCGACAGGGGGCTTACGAGCAGTACGTC. It yields the protein CASSRQGAYEQYV.

This chain uses TRBV2 with TRBJ1-1; D is ambiguous. Germline V gene sequence: CDR1 SNHLY, CDR2 FYNNEI. The CDR3 covers 15 residues. Trimming took 1 base from V and 4 from J, leaving 13 bases between them. CDR3 sequence: CASSEEGRVGTEAFF. For the CDR3, the DNA is TGTGCCAGCAGTGAAGAGGGTCGTGTGGGCACTGAAGCTTTCTTT.